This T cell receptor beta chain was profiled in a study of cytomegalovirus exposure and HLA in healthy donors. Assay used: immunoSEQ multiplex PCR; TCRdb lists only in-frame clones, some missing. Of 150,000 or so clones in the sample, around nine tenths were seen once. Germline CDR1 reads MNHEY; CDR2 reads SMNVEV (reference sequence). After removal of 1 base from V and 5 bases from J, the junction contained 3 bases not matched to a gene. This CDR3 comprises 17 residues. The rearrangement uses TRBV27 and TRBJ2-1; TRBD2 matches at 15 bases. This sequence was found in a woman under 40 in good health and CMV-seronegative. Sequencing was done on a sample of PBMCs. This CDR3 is CASSLFGTSGGHNEQFF. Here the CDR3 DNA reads TGTGCCAGCAGTTTATTCGGGACTAGCGGGGGGCACAATGAGCAGTTCTTC.